This T cell receptor beta chain was recovered during a study of blood T cell repertoires in COVID-19. Across the study: The origin of the acute and convalescent COVID-19 samples was the United States, Italy and Spain. Sample material is recorded as cDNA or gDNA derived from T cells, B-cell-depleted T cells, or PBMCs.

V dropped 1 base and J dropped 5 bases, with 14 bases sitting between them. Germline V gene lookup returns CDR1 MDHEN and CDR2 SYDVKM. This CDR3 contains 15 residues. Here immunoSEQ multiplex PCR was the method, and the copy in TCRdb shows in-frame clones only, minus some. The table includes fewer than 110,000 clones, about 80% detected once. This clonotype was obtained from a human donor in a cohort sampled during active or convalescent COVID-19. This chain joins TRBV28 and TRBJ1-2; D is undetermined. The specimen sequenced was peripheral blood. The CDR3 spells CASSLFSARSYGYTF. The CDR3 DNA is TGTGCCAGCAGTTTATTCAGCGCCCGGTCGTATGGCTACACCTTC.